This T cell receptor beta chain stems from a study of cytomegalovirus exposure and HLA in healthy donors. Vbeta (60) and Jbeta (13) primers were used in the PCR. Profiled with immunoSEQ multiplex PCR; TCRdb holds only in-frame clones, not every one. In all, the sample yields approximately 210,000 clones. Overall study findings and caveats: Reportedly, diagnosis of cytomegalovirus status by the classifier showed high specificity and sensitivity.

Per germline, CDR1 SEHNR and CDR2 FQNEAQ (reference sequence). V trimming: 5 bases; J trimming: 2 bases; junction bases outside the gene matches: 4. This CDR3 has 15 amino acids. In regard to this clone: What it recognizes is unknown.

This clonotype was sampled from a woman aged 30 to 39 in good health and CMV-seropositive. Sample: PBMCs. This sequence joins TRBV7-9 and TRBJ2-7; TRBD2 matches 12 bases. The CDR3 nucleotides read TGTGCCAGCAGCCGTGGACTAGCGGGGACCTACGAGCAGTACTTC. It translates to CASSRGLAGTYEQYF.